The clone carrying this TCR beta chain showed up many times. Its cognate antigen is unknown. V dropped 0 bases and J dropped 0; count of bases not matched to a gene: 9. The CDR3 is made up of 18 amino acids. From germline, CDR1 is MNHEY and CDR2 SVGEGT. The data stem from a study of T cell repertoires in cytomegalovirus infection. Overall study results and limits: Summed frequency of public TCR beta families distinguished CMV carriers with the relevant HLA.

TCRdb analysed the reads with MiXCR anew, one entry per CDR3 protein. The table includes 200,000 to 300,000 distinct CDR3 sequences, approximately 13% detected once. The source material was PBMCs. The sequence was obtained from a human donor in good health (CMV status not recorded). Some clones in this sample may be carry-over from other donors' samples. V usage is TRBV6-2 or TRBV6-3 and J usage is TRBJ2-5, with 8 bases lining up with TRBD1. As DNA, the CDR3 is TGTGCCAGCAGTTACTCAGGGAGAGCAGGGGGCTACCAAGAGACCCAGTACTTC. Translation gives CASSYSGRAGGYQETQYF.